The 11 T cell receptor beta chains below were found in one sample sequenced in a study of T cells expressing NK-cell markers. TCRdb re-called the 5' RACE reads and catalogs CDR3 proteins one per entry, DNA excluded. Its clone listing holds around 550,000 distinct CDR3 sequences. Sequencing was carried out using blood T cells: a sorted CD56 or NKG2C T cell subset, CD4+ or CD8+ T cells, or bulk PBMC T cells (not recorded which). Receptors originate from a man between 18 and 29 years old in good health.

The chain has TRBV7-9 and TRBJ2-1; lacking DNA, the TRBD1 call made by TCRdb goes unchecked. Germline CDR1 reads SEHNR; CDR2 reads FQNEAQ (reference sequence). This CDR3 contains 15 residues. The CDR3 region is CASSPQGRDGDEQFF.

V gene TRBV7-2 combines with J gene TRBJ2-7. The CDR3 contains 15 residues. The germline V gene has CDR1 SGHTA and CDR2 FQGNSA. CDR3 amino acids: CASRISGRGFYEQYF. Using reference TRBV7-2 and TRBJ2-7 for the parts outside the CDR3, the full variable domain is GAGVSQSPSNKVTEKGKDVELRCDPISGHTALYWYRQSLGQGLEFLIYFQGNSAPDKSGLPSDRFSAERTGGSVSTLTIQRTQQEDSAVYLCASRISGRGFYEQYFGPGTRLTVT.

This rearrangement joins TRBV2 to TRBJ1-2; TCRdb's assignment of TRBD1 cannot be checked, as there is no DNA. Germline values: CDR1 SNHLY, CDR2 FYNNEI. CDR3 length equals 12 residues. CDR3 sequence reads: CAGKGESFGYTF.

The V gene is TRBV28, the J gene TRBJ2-1; TCRdb calls TRBD1, which cannot be checked without DNA. CDR1 is MDHEN, CDR2 SYDVKM, per germline. This CDR3 is 14 amino acids long. The CDR3 is CASSFTGTRVEQFF.

The rearrangement joins TRBV7-9 to TRBJ2-5. The CDR3 extends over 13 amino acids. Germline V gives CDR1 SEHNR, CDR2 FQNEAQ (reference sequence). The CDR3 protein is CASSFRRQETQYF.

The V gene is TRBV29-1, the J gene TRBJ2-1; TCRdb selects TRBD2, and the lack of DNA leaves this call unchecked. Germline V gives CDR1 SQVTM, CDR2 ANQGSEA. The CDR3 totals 15 residues. The CDR3 sequence: CSAPSGGPPGNEQFF.

The chain combines TRBV7-6 with TRBJ2-3; TCRdb gives TRBD2 as the D gene, but with no DNA this cannot be confirmed. Germline assignment: CDR1 SGHVS and CDR2 FNYEAQ. The CDR3 has 19 amino acids. The CDR3 sequence: CASSSAGGRIGASTDTQYF.

The chain links TRBV6-1 to TRBJ1-2. The CDR3 covers 14 residues. Germline values: CDR1 MNHNS, CDR2 SASEGT. The CDR3 sequence: CASSAGIRLGGYTF.

The genes are TRBV27 and TRBJ2-1; the D call from TCRdb, TRBD2, cannot be confirmed without DNA. The CDR3 consists of 15 residues. The V gene's germline CDR1 is MNHEY and CDR2 SMNVEV (reference sequence). CDR3 loop: CASSLGTSGGGEQFF.

The chain uses TRBV24-1 and TRBJ1-2. This CDR3 comprises 12 residues. The germline V gene has CDR1 KGHDR and CDR2 SFDVKD. The CDR3 sequence is CATSTFNYGYTF.

The genes are TRBV5-1 and TRBJ1-4. CDR1 SGHRS and CDR2 YFSETQ come from the germline V gene. This CDR3 has 13 residues. The CDR3 protein is CASSGATNEKLFF.